This paragraph reports one TCR beta chain. Its antigen is still unknown. No qualities accompany the bases; no much larger clone lies one base away. TCRbeta CDR3 regions were amplified from genomic DNA using the immunoSEQ Assay, a bias-controlled multiplex PCR. On the authors' methods: The number of nucleated cells in each sample was estimated by amplification of reference gene primers within the assay. Sequence reads were collapsed and filtered to measure the absolute abundance of every unique TCRbeta CDR3 rearrangement. For each sample, productive Simpson clonality was calculated as the square root of Simpson's diversity index over productive rearrangements. In TCRdb, the immuneACCESS table is reduced to in-frame sequences with V and J assigned. These tables do not hold every clone; where another copy was compared, an unresolved V gene accounts for under half, and the others remain unexplained. Clonal size and the V and J genes are those of that table, whereas D and trimming came from the DNA. A total of 70,000 or so clones appear in this sample, under 95% of them only once. Of the sample, about 9.8% is held by the ten largest clones.

The data derive from a study of blood T cell repertoires in COVID-19 (dated by TCRdb to 2019 to 2021). About the full investigation: Samples from collaborators originated in the United States, Italy and Spain and spanned both the acute and convalescent phases of COVID-19. The material from the prospective study consisted of cDNA or gDNA derived from T cells, B-cell-depleted T cells, or PBMCs. The dataset comprised deeply sampled blood TCRbeta repertoires from subjects exposed to, actively infected with, or recovered from COVID-19. The repertoires were released in a freely available public database meant as a resource for research on the immune response to SARS-CoV-2. Samples came from the ongoing ImmuneRACE study (first 160 participants) plus 1,254 subjects from 6 global collaborators. The sample metadata nearly always contained a de-identified subject ID, COVID-19 status, age in years and sex. HLA class I and class II types, where available, came from metadata supplied by the sample provider rather than from assay-based typing.

Beyond this particular receptor, the publication reports: How much clinical and demographic metadata was included differed by source and by participant, and the metadata was provided uncurated.

Whole blood was collected in K2EDTA tubes by collaborating institutions according to the institutions' own protocols. For TCRbeta analysis, collaborators shipped samples as frozen whole blood, isolated PBMCs, or DNA extracted from either of those sample types. According to the germline V gene, CDR1 reads MNHGY and CDR2 reads SAAAGT. There are 13 amino acids in the CDR3, from cysteine to phenylalanine inclusive. Of the read, only the CDR3 DNA is kept; its 39 bases are in frame from base 1. Trimming removed 10 bases from V and 0 bases from J, leaving 10 bases between the germline ends. The rearranged chain carries TRBV6-8 and TRBJ2-4, with the D gene uncertain. This sequence originates from a human donor in a cohort sampled during active COVID-19. The sample taken for sequencing was peripheral blood. The sequenced DNA: TGTGCCACCCCGCACAGAGCCAAAAACATTCAGTACTTC. This sequence encodes CATPHRAKNIQYF.